The source of this T cell receptor (beta chain) is a study of blood T cell repertoires in COVID-19. Study-level information: Collection of acute and convalescent COVID-19 samples took place in the United States, Italy and Spain.

The CDR3 is made up of 14 amino acids. V gave up 3 bases and J gave up 9 bases, with 15 bases separating them. Germline CDR1 is KGHSH and CDR2 is LQKENI. The protocol was immunoSEQ multiplex PCR, while the TCRdb copy is restricted to in-frame clones and leaves out a portion. The sample shows 120,000 or so clones, about 80% of them seen only once. The chain is built from TRBV18 and TRBJ1-5; the D is unclear. Specimen: peripheral blood. The sequence derives from a woman aged 50 to 65 with acute or convalescent COVID-19. CDR3 DNA sequence: TGTGCCAGCTCACCTGGAGGGCTACGGCGGCCCCAGCATTTT. Its protein is CASSPGGLRRPQHF.